Below, one T cell receptor beta chain is given with its context. The antigen is not known. This sample is drawn from a study of post-analysis software for immune sequencing data. Study context: Disease trajectories encompassed relapsing-remitting, secondary progressive and progressive-relapsing multiple sclerosis. Study-level points and caveats: Same-batch preparations were strongly co-clustered by F measure. Comparison of patients with controls showed four or five TRBV segments more frequent in patients, TRBV5-6, TRBV5-1 and TRBV20-1 among them.

Germline assignment: CDR1 SQVTM and CDR2 ANQGSEA. The CDR3 sequence is 11 residues long. Trimming pared 5 bases from V and 4 bases from J, leaving 8 bases between. Libraries were made from TCR beta cDNA, and they carried unique molecular identifiers. TCRdb independently ran MiXCR on the PCR reads; one entry per CDR3 protein. The sample has 550,000 to 700,000 distinct CDR3 sequences, about 40% seen once. This clonotype originated in a girl under 18 with multiple sclerosis. The V gene is TRBV29-1, the J gene TRBJ1-1; D is uncertain. The specimen was blood. This CDR3 is CSVSRTTEAFF. CDR3 sequence (DNA): TGCAGCGTTTCCCGAACCACTGAAGCTTTCTTT.